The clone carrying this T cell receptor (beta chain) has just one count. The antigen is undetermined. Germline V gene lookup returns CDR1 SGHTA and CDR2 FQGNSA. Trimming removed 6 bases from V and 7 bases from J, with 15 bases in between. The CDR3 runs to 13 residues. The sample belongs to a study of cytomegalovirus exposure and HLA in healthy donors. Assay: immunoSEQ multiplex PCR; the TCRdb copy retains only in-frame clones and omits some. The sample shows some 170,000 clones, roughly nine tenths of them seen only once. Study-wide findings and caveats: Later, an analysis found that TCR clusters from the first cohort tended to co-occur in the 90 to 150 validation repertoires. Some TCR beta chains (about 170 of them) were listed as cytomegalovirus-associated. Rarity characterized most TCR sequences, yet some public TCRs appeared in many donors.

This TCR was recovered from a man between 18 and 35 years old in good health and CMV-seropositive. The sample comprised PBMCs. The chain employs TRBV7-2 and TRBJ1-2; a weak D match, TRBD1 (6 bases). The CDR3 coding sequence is TGTGCCAGCAGTCAAAAAACAGGGCCTGGCTACACCTTC. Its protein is CASSQKTGPGYTF.